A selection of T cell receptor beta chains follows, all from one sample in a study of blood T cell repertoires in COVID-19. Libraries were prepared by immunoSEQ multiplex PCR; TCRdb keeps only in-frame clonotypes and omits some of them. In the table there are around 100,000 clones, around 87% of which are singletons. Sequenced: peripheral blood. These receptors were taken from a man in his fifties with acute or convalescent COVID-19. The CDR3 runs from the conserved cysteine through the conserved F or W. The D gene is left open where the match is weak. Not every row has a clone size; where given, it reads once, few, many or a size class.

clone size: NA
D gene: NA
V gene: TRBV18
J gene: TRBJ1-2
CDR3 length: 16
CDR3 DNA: TGTGCCAGCTCCCCCTACGCGGGACGGCTCCTTTATGGCTACACCTTC
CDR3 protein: CASSPYAGRLLYGYTF

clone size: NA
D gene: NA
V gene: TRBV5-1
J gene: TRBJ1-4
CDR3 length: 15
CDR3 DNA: TGCGCCAGCATGCCGGTCGACAGGTTTATCGAAAAACTGTTTTTT
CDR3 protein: CASMPVDRFIEKLFF

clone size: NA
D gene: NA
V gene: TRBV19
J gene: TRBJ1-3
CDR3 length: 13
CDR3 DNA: TGTGCCAGTAGTACTTTGGAGGGAAACACCATATATTTT
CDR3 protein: CASSTLEGNTIYF

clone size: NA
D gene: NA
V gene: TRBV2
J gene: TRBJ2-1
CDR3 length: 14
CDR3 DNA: TGTGCCAGCCAACAGGGAGCCTCCTACAATGAGCAGTTCTTC
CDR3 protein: CASQQGASYNEQFF

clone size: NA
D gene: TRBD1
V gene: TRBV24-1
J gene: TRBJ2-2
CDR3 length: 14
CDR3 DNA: TGTGCCACCCAGGGACAGGGGGCCACCGGGGAGCTGTTTTTT
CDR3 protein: CATQGQGATGELFF

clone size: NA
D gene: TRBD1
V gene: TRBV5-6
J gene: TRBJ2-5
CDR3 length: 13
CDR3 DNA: TGTGCCAGCAGCTACACAGGGGGAGAGACCCAGTACTTC
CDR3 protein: CASSYTGGETQYF

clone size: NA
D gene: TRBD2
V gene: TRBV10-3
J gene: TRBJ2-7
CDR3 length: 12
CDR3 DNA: TGTGCCGCTAGCGGTCCCTCCTACGAGCAGTACTTC
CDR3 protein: CAASGPSYEQYF

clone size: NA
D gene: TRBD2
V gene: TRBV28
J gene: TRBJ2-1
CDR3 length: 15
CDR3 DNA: TGTGCCAGCAGTTCCGGACTAGCCAGTGGGAATGAGCAGTTCTTC
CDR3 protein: CASSSGLASGNEQFF

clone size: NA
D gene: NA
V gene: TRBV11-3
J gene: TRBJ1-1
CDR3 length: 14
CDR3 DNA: TGTGCCAGCAGCTTAGACCAGGACTCTTCTGAAGCTTTCTTT
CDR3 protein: CASSLDQDSSEAFF

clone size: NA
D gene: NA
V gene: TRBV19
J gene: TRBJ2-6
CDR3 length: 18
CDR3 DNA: TGTGCCAGTAGTATACTCCGAGCGGGTACCTCTGGGGCCAACGTCCTGACTTTC
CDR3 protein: CASSILRAGTSGANVLTF

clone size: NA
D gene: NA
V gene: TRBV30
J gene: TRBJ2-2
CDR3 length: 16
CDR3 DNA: TGTGCCTGGAGTGTACGGCAGGGCGGCGGAGTCGGGGAGCTGTTTTTT
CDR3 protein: CAWSVRQGGGVGELFF

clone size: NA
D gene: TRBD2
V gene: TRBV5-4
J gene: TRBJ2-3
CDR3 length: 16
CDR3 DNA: TGTGCCAGCAGCTTCCGACTCGGGGGGATACGAGATACGCAGTATTTT
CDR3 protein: CASSFRLGGIRDTQYF

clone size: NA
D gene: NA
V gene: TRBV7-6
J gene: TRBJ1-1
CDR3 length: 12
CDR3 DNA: TGTGCCAGCAGCCCGGGTGGGACTGAAGCTTTCTTT
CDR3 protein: CASSPGGTEAFF

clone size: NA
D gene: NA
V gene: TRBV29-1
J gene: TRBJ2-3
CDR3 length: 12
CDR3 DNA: TGCAGCGTTGAGGAGCAGGGAGATACGCAGTATTTT
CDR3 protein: CSVEEQGDTQYF

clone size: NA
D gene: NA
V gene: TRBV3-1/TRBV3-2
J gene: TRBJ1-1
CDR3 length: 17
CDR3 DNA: TGTGCCAGCAGCCAAGAGGTGGAGGGCCTGCCTAGAACTGAAGCTTTCTTT
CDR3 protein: CASSQEVEGLPRTEAFF

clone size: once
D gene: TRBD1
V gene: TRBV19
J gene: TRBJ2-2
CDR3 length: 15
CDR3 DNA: TGTGCCAGTACGGACAGGGGCGGGGGCACCGGGGAGCTGTTTTTT
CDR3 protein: CASTDRGGGTGELFF